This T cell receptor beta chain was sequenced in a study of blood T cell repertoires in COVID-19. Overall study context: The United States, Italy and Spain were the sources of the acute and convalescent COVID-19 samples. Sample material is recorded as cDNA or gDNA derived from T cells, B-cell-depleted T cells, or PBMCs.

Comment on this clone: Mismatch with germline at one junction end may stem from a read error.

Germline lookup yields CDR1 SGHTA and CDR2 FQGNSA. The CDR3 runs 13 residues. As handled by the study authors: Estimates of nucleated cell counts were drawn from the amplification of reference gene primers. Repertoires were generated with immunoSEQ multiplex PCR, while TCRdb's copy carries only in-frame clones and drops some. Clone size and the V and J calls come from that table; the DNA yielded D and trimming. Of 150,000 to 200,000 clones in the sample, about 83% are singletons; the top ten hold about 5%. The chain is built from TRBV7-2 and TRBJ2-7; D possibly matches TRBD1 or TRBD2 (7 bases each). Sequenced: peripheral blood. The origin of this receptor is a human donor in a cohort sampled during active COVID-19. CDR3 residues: CASSLADRLEQYF. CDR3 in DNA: TGTGCCAGCAGCCTAGCGGACAGGTTGGAGCAGTACTTC.